The TCR beta chain under discussion was sequenced for a study of shared clonotypes between healthy human individuals. Unsorted samples used about 90 million PBMCs for genomic DNA. The length of the CDR3 is 14 residues. The germline V and J ends were trimmed by 9 bases and 7 bases, with 20 bases remaining between them. CDR1 is SGDLS, CDR2 YYNGEE, per germline. Produced via immunoSEQ multiplex PCR; TCRdb's table is partial and in-frame only. Of some 510,000 clones in the sample, approximately 79% are singletons; the top ten hold approximately 12%. This TCR was sampled from a woman aged 40 to 49 in good health. Some clones in this sample may be carry-over from other donors' samples. Sequencing used PBMCs. The chain couples TRBV9 to TRBJ1-5, with D maybe TRBD1 (5 bases). In DNA form, the CDR3 reads TGTGCCAACCCTAGTCAAGGGGTCTGGCAGCCCCAGCATTTT. Translating gives CANPSQGVWQPQHF.